These T cell receptor beta chains were read from a single sample in a study of blood T cell repertoires in COVID-19. Profiled with immunoSEQ multiplex PCR; TCRdb holds only in-frame clones, not every one. The table shows approximately 40,000 clones, with more than 90% occurring only once. Material for sequencing was peripheral blood. These receptors all come from a woman older than 75 with acute or convalescent COVID-19. The CDR3 runs from the conserved cysteine through the conserved F or W. The order of the fields is CDR3 length, V gene, J gene, CDR3 protein.

CDR3 length: 15
V gene: TRBV4-2
J gene: TRBJ1-1
CDR3 protein: CASSQEGQGDTEAFF

CDR3 length: 16
V gene: TRBV6-2/TRBV6-3
J gene: TRBJ1-5
CDR3 protein: CASSPRGGAINQPQHF

CDR3 length: 15
V gene: TRBV7-2
J gene: TRBJ1-1
CDR3 protein: CASSFYPGANTEAFF

CDR3 length: 19
V gene: TRBV19
J gene: TRBJ1-1
CDR3 protein: CASSIDRRTGGMAGSEAFF

CDR3 length: 16
V gene: TRBV5-4
J gene: TRBJ1-4
CDR3 protein: CASSLAVGTENEKLFF

CDR3 length: 14
V gene: TRBV27
J gene: TRBJ2-1
CDR3 protein: CASSFGGGAGEQFF

CDR3 length: 13
V gene: TRBV11-3
J gene: TRBJ2-2
CDR3 protein: CASSANRVGELFF

CDR3 length: 16
V gene: TRBV30
J gene: TRBJ1-6
CDR3 protein: CAWSGGGAVGNSPLHF

CDR3 length: 13
V gene: TRBV18
J gene: TRBJ1-2
CDR3 protein: CASTGGSLDGYTF

CDR3 length: 17
V gene: TRBV28
J gene: TRBJ1-4
CDR3 protein: CASSYLDLDRKDEKLFF

CDR3 length: 12
V gene: TRBV2
J gene: TRBJ2-1
CDR3 protein: CASAPRSGEQFF

CDR3 length: 13
V gene: TRBV3-1/TRBV3-2
J gene: TRBJ1-2
CDR3 protein: CASSRTGIYGYTF

CDR3 length: 20
V gene: TRBV5-1
J gene: TRBJ2-7
CDR3 protein: CASSFTPRDRVSVRSYEQYF

CDR3 length: 15
V gene: TRBV7-3
J gene: TRBJ2-1
CDR3 protein: CASSLSRGSYNEQFF

CDR3 length: 13
V gene: TRBV6-6
J gene: TRBJ2-1
CDR3 protein: CASRVAVGNEQFF

CDR3 length: 11
V gene: TRBV5-1
J gene: TRBJ1-1
CDR3 protein: CASSAEGRAFF

CDR3 length: 18
V gene: TRBV5-1
J gene: TRBJ2-5
CDR3 protein: CASSRPGLAGEQKETQYF

CDR3 length: 18
V gene: TRBV7-8
J gene: TRBJ2-5
CDR3 protein: CASSLPQTSGTSQETQYF

CDR3 length: 16
V gene: TRBV5-1
J gene: TRBJ2-5
CDR3 protein: CASSWIAGLRGETQYF

CDR3 length: 17
V gene: TRBV6-2/TRBV6-3
J gene: TRBJ1-5
CDR3 protein: CASSSSGTGRGYQPQHF

CDR3 length: 12
V gene: TRBV7-9
J gene: TRBJ2-5
CDR3 protein: CASSSVQETQYF

CDR3 length: 17
V gene: TRBV7-2
J gene: TRBJ2-3
CDR3 protein: CASSLLRTGSYTDTQYF

CDR3 length: 14
V gene: TRBV18
J gene: TRBJ1-4
CDR3 protein: CASSPRGTLEKLFF

CDR3 length: 13
V gene: TRBV27
J gene: TRBJ2-5
CDR3 protein: CASSDRGQETQYF

CDR3 length: 14
V gene: TRBV6-6
J gene: TRBJ1-6
CDR3 protein: CASSESSYNSPLHF

CDR3 length: 13
V gene: TRBV12-3/TRBV12-4
J gene: TRBJ2-1
CDR3 protein: CASSLGHYNEQFF

CDR3 length: 14
V gene: TRBV29-1
J gene: TRBJ1-4
CDR3 protein: CSVARTGANEKLFF

CDR3 length: 12
V gene: TRBV15
J gene: TRBJ1-1
CDR3 protein: CATSKTGVEAFF

CDR3 length: 16
V gene: TRBV6-2/TRBV6-3
J gene: TRBJ2-3
CDR3 protein: CASSYGGTGGFDTQYF

CDR3 length: 15
V gene: TRBV19
J gene: TRBJ2-2
CDR3 protein: CASSIGARQTGELFF

CDR3 length: 17
V gene: TRBV5-8
J gene: TRBJ2-7
CDR3 protein: CASSLTRPRFRQDEQYF

CDR3 length: 17
V gene: TRBV5-1
J gene: TRBJ2-6
CDR3 protein: CASTTAGAKTGANVLTF

CDR3 length: 16
V gene: TRBV6-5
J gene: TRBJ1-1
CDR3 protein: CASSYRQGSQGTEAFF

CDR3 length: 12
V gene: TRBV29-1
J gene: TRBJ1-1
CDR3 protein: CSVSGGITEAFF

CDR3 length: 14
V gene: TRBV5-1
J gene: TRBJ2-7
CDR3 protein: CASSLEAGTYEQYF

CDR3 length: 15
V gene: TRBV7-2
J gene: TRBJ1-1
CDR3 protein: CASSYAGVENTEAFF

CDR3 length: 15
V gene: TRBV19
J gene: TRBJ1-2
CDR3 protein: CASSIPGTGNYGYTF

CDR3 length: 19
V gene: TRBV6-1
J gene: TRBJ1-1
CDR3 protein: CASTERAVRILPMNTEAFF

CDR3 length: 15
V gene: TRBV4-1
J gene: TRBJ2-5
CDR3 protein: CASSQSSGGGETQYF

CDR3 length: 12
V gene: TRBV29-1
J gene: TRBJ2-3
CDR3 protein: CSTQTGTDTQYF

CDR3 length: 15
V gene: TRBV2
J gene: TRBJ2-1
CDR3 protein: CASSEMIGGYNEQFF

CDR3 length: 15
V gene: TRBV10-2
J gene: TRBJ2-1
CDR3 protein: CASSSGSASYNEQFF

CDR3 length: 14
V gene: TRBV11-2
J gene: TRBJ1-1
CDR3 protein: CASSLATGLGEAFF

CDR3 length: 14
V gene: TRBV29-1
J gene: TRBJ2-3
CDR3 protein: CSVDVPGVTDTQYF

CDR3 length: 15
V gene: TRBV5-1
J gene: TRBJ1-2
CDR3 protein: CASSHGRGQGGGYTF

CDR3 length: 16
V gene: TRBV30
J gene: TRBJ1-5
CDR3 protein: CACAQGARGGNQPQHF

CDR3 length: 14
V gene: TRBV6-5
J gene: TRBJ1-2
CDR3 protein: CASSSHGQGYGYTF

CDR3 length: 13
V gene: TRBV2
J gene: TRBJ1-1
CDR3 protein: CAIRRQGAAEAFF

CDR3 length: 14
V gene: TRBV29-1
J gene: TRBJ2-3
CDR3 protein: CSVPTGGSTDTQYF

CDR3 length: 13
V gene: TRBV2
J gene: TRBJ1-2
CDR3 protein: CASSEGPVPGYTF

CDR3 length: 18
V gene: TRBV7-9
J gene: TRBJ1-4
CDR3 protein: CASSSPPHLGAANEKLFF

CDR3 length: 19
V gene: TRBV7-2
J gene: TRBJ2-3
CDR3 protein: CASSLNRPGSGGPTDTQYF

CDR3 length: 15
V gene: TRBV5-1
J gene: TRBJ1-2
CDR3 protein: CASSLGQGPYYGYTF

CDR3 length: 10
V gene: TRBV7-4
J gene: TRBJ2-7
CDR3 protein: CASSPTRQYF

CDR3 length: 15
V gene: TRBV7-3
J gene: TRBJ2-3
CDR3 protein: CASSKTSTSTDTQYF

CDR3 length: 12
V gene: TRBV3-1/TRBV3-2
J gene: TRBJ1-2
CDR3 protein: CASSQTNYGYTF

CDR3 length: 14
V gene: TRBV5-1
J gene: TRBJ2-1
CDR3 protein: CASSLTGENNEQFF

CDR3 length: 15
V gene: TRBV5-4
J gene: TRBJ2-1
CDR3 protein: CASSGRDREYNEQFF

CDR3 length: 12
V gene: TRBV29-1
J gene: TRBJ2-3
CDR3 protein: CSVGQGGDTQYF